This T cell receptor beta chain was captured by sequencing in a study of T cells after posttransplantation cyclophosphamide. Busulfan-fludarabine conditioning, marrow transplant, and cyclophosphamide on days +3 and +4 were administered. Overall study results and limits: Later post-transplant blood repertoires were often dominated by donor CD8+ memory clones. Recipient CMV seropositivity and CMV reactivation strongly tracked TRB clonality. TRB overlap between skin or GI tissue T cells and blood was limited.

Trimming took 7 bases from V and 2 from J, leaving 11 bases between them. The CDR3 totals 12 residues. From germline, CDR1 is SQVTM and CDR2 ANQGSEA. Remarks on this clone: Its target is unknown.

The protocol was immunoSEQ multiplex PCR, while the TCRdb copy is restricted to in-frame clones and leaves out a portion. The profile covers 15,000 to 25,000 clones, with around 90% appearing a single time and more than 5.5% taken by the ten largest. The origin of this receptor is a female patient between 40 and 55 years old who received an allogeneic stem cell transplant from a related donor, was CMV-positive, and had no GVHD. Some T cells may be supplied by the graft donor. The source was PBMCs, collected after allogeneic stem cell transplant with posttransplant cyclophosphamide. The genes are TRBV29-1 and TRBJ2-5, with a weak D call TRBD1 (6 bases). DNA for the CDR3: TGCAGCGGCCAGGACAGTCAAGAGACCCAGTACTTC. Protein sequence: CSGQDSQETQYF.